The source of this T cell receptor (beta chain) is a study of shared clonotypes between healthy human individuals (dated by TCRdb to about 2020). Background on the whole study: The cohort comprised two women and three men aged 18 to 49 years. Per donor, three plates each were used for CD4 naive and CD4 memory, two for CD8 naive, and one for CD8 memory. To estimate repertoire size and how much clonotype sharing occurs between individuals, the study deeply sequenced the blood TCR repertoires of five or six healthy adults. To increase sequencing depth and limit assay-specific biases, TCR repertoire library preparation and sequencing were carried out by different laboratories using diverse techniques. Leukapheresis yielded between about 0.85 and 9 billion PBMCs per donor. General findings and caveats noted by the study authors: Because the study included only a small number of donors, the genetic and exposure-history diversity represented was limited. Rarefaction of sorted-subset datasets indicated incomplete sequencing despite the large sequencing depth. When a few donors were compared, the shared fraction of clonotypes was about 5.4% for naive CD4, about 4% for naive CD8, more than 2% for memory CD4, and 0.4% for memory CD8. Sampling was limited to blood, and TCR repertoires in tissue likely differ from TCR repertoires in blood. Pairwise subsampling indicated that sequencing depth was expected to affect the degree of clonotype sharing among donors. Naive subsets generally had larger estimated clonotype richness than memory subsets did. Higher generation probabilities were observed for clonotypes shared by all four sorted-subset donors than for non-shared clonotypes.

Donors were healthy HIV-negative adults with no recently reported acute infections or vaccinations. Only Caucasian adults living in Nashville, Tennessee, USA were represented among the donors. Magnetic negative selection was used to enrich CD4+ T cells, after which naive cells were positively selected on CD45RA and the negative fraction became the memory subset. After blood collection by leukapheresis, PBMCs were isolated using Ficoll-Histopaque density gradient centrifugation and then cryopreserved in the vapor phase of liquid nitrogen. Analytical flow cytometry was used to check the purity and quantity of every magnetically sorted T cell population. Genomic DNA was isolated from each sorted fraction and quantified by UV absorbance on a Nanodrop 2000c. TCR CDR3 regions were amplified from genomic DNA by multiplex PCR using the deep immunoSEQ assay. Extracted genomic DNA from each cell subset was distributed evenly across all wells of several immunoSEQ 96-well plates, and each plate was treated as a replicate. Each replicate PCR for sorted subsets received around 210 ng genomic DNA, equal to about 30,000 T cell genomes. The purified libraries were quantified using a Qubit 3.0 fluorometer, sized with a Bioanalyzer 2100, and then quantified again using the KAPA Library Quantification kit. Each immunoSEQ 96-well plate was sequenced on its own single-read 150-cycle Illumina NextSeq 550 flow cell. For the original study's pipeline: Because only junctional sequences without quality scores were contained in the immunoSEQ output, filtering matching that applied to full-length reads could not be performed. Sequences were annotated with PyIR, a Python wrapper for IgBLAST v1.9, using IMGT germline references to assign V/J genes and CDR3. Reads were filtered out if the reads had weak V/J assignments (E-value above 1e-6), no CDR3, stop codons, out-of-frame junctions, or ambiguous translated residues. A V3J clonotype was defined by an identical inferred V gene, J gene, and CDR3 amino acid sequence. Percentage overlap between repertoires was computed as shared unique clonotypes divided by the size of the smaller repertoire. Three approaches were used to assess repertoire richness: RTK rarefaction, the Chao1 estimator, and Recon v2.1 estimates of unobserved clonotypes. OLGA was used to compute generation probabilities for all TCRbeta clonotypes that the gDNA method yielded from several donors. Held by TCRdb, this immuneACCESS table contains in-frame sequences only and omits some clones. Under half of the omission traces to an unresolved V gene where checked; the cause of the rest is unknown. V, J and clone size are taken as reported in that table, and D and trimming were inferred from the DNA itself. Present in this sample are 2,500,000 or so clones, over 85% of which were seen just once. The top ten constitute roughly 0.36% of the sample.

Remarks on this clone: There is no known antigen for this receptor. Per-base quality was not reported, and no clone a single base away is much larger than it.

The specimen sequenced was naive CD4+ T cells from PBMCs. The cell subset or site label, as the study defines it: CD45RA+ positively selected. The sequence derives from a man aged 18 to 30 in good health. Some clones in this sample may be carry-over from other donors' samples.

CDR3 loop: CAPWPRSCSPLHF. The nucleotide sequence reads as follows: TGTGCCCCGTGGCCCCGTAGTTGCTCACCCCTCCACTTT. The rearranged chain carries TRBV30 and TRBJ1-6, with an unclear D gene assignment. CDR1 and CDR2, looked up from the germline V gene (reference sequence), are GTSNPN and SVGIG. The CDR3 covers 13 residues, taking in both the cysteine and the phenylalanine. The retained sequence is limited to the CDR3, 39 bases, with the frame set at the first base. V loses 8 bases, J loses 10 bases, and the germline ends lie 18 bases apart.